The 27 T cell receptor beta chains listed next were all sequenced from one sample in a study of regulatory T cells in long-lasting Graves disease. Arm-PCR of CDR3 regions and iRepertoire HTBI primers were the basis on which TCR beta libraries were built. TCRdb used MiXCR to reprocess the multiplex PCR reads, holding one entry per CDR3 protein. The table shows hundreds of thousands of distinct CDR3 sequences, with roughly a sixth occurring only once. The time point denotes: newly diagnosed GD, antithyroid drugs for less than 3 months. The TCR library was made from RNA that had been extracted from PBMCs in TRIzol. These same records also appear under a second study, on T cells in Graves' hyperthyroidism and ophthalmopathy.

Sequences were derived from peripheral blood mononuclear cells (PBMCs), sampled at new diagnosis, from a patient treated with antithyroid drugs. The receptors here all came from a woman aged 40-60 years with Graves disease.

This clonotype has a count of ten or more. This rearrangement joins TRBV3-1 to TRBJ2-2; D is uncertain. Trimming stripped 7 bases from V and 6 bases from J, with 9 bases between. The CDR3 extends over 12 amino acids. CDR1 and CDR2 (germline): LGHDT, YNNKEL (reference sequence). CDR3 in DNA: TGTGCCAGCACCCAGGTCGCCGGGGAGCTGTTTTTT. Amino acids: CASTQVAGELFF. The whole variable domain, filled in from reference TRBV3-1 and TRBJ2-2, reads DTAVSQTPKYLVTQMGNDKSIKCEQNLGHDTMYWYKQDSKKFLKIMFSYNNKELIINETVPNRFSPKSPDKAHLNLHINSLELGDSAVYFCASTQVAGELFFGEGSRLTVL.

This clonotype has just a few counts. The chain joins TRBV18 to TRBJ1-5; the match to TRBD1 covers 8 bases. V was clipped by 6 bases and J by 4 bases; unmatched bases: 8. Germline CDR1 and CDR2: KGHSH and LQKENI. The CDR3 is 15 residues long. The DNA of the CDR3 is TGTGCCAGCTCCCCGACAGGGGATGGGAATCAGCCCCAGCATTTT. Translating it yields CASSPTGDGNQPQHF.

This clonotype appeared many times. The chain is built from TRBV28 and TRBJ2-1; D gene unclear. The CDR3 runs to 12 residues. The germline CDR1 and CDR2 sequences are MDHEN and SYDVKM. Trimming cost V 3 bases and J 10 bases, with 10 bases left between them. CDR3 sequence (DNA): TGTGCCAGCAGTTTTGTTGCTAGGGAGCAGTTCTTC. It encodes CASSFVAREQFF.

CDR3 protein: CASSLRVSSINEQFF. The CDR3 DNA sequence: TGCGCCAGCAGCCTTAGGGTTTCGTCGATCAATGAGCAGTTCTTC. The chain uses TRBV5-1 and TRBJ2-1; D unresolved. This CDR3 comprises 15 residues. CDR1 is SGHRS and CDR2 is YFSETQ in the germline V gene. Trimming took off 4 bases at V and 6 bases at J, with 17 bases between the two ends. Full variable domain (missing parts from reference TRBV5-1 and TRBJ2-1): KAGVTQTPRYLIKTRGQQVTLSCSPISGHRSVSWYQQTPGQGLQFLFEYFSETQRNKGNFPGRFSGRQFSNSRSEMNVSTLELGDSALYLCASSLRVSSINEQFFGPGTRLTVL.

The chain combines TRBV20-1 with TRBJ1-3; D is unresolved. Germline CDR1 is DFQATT and CDR2 is SNEGSKA (reference sequence). Trimming cost V 3 bases and J 0 bases, with 9 bases left between them. The CDR3 length is 14 residues. This chain's CDR3 is CSARTTLSGNTIYF. In DNA form, the CDR3 reads TGCAGTGCTAGGACTACCCTCTCTGGAAACACCATATATTTT.

This clonotype has at least ten counts. V is TRBV11-2 and J is TRBJ2-7; D not certain. Germline-derived CDR1 and CDR2 are SGHAT and FQNNGV. V was pared by 1 base and J by 4 bases, with 8 bases between. This CDR3 contains 13 residues. The CDR3 region is CASSLGEPYEQYF. The CDR3 DNA sequence: TGTGCCAGCAGCTTAGGAGAACCTTACGAGCAGTACTTC.

The gene calls are TRBV12-3 or TRBV12-4 and TRBJ2-1, with 11 nucleotides matching TRBD2. CDR3 length: 17 amino acids. The V and J ends lost 0 bases and 7 bases, in that order; junction bases with no gene match: 8. This CDR3 is CASSLAIIAGGRNEQFF. The DNA for the CDR3 is TGTGCCAGCAGTTTAGCCATCATAGCGGGGGGGAGGAATGAGCAGTTCTTC.

This clonotype was counted many times. V gene TRBV30 combines with J gene TRBJ1-1; D is uncertain. This CDR3 is built from 9 residues. The V gene's germline CDR1 is GTSNPN and CDR2 SVGIG (reference sequence). V lost 0 bases, J lost 12 bases, and 5 bases lay in between. CDR3 region: CAWSVPPFF. CDR3 DNA sequence: TGTGCCTGGAGTGTACCGCCTTTCTTT.

The chain employs TRBV2 and TRBJ2-3; no reliable D call. CDR3 size: 15 residues. Per the germline V gene, CDR1 is SNHLY and CDR2 is FYNNEI. Trimming stripped 2 bases from V and 2 bases from J, with 11 bases between. CDR3 amino acids: CASSELGKITDTQYF. CDR3 coding DNA: TGTGCCAGCAGTGAACTGGGAAAGATCACAGATACGCAGTATTTT.

The chain carries TRBV19 and TRBJ1-2; TRBD1 is a possible D gene (6 bases). Trimming removed 1 base from V and 4 bases from J, with 10 bases in between. Germline CDR1 and CDR2: LNHDA and SQIVND (reference sequence). There are 14 residues in the CDR3. In DNA form, the CDR3 reads TGTGCCAGTAGTATAGGCGGACAGAGCTATGGCTACACCTTC. It encodes CASSIGGQSYGYTF.

This clonotype showed up many times. V usage is TRBV2 and J usage is TRBJ1-2; D remains ambiguous. V was clipped by 3 bases and J by 5 bases, with 7 bases between them. This CDR3 contains 12 residues. In germline, CDR1 is SNHLY, CDR2 FYNNEI. The CDR3 spells CASSEGTYGYTF. DNA for the CDR3: TGTGCCAGCAGTGAGGGTACTTATGGCTACACCTTC.

This clonotype appeared a few times. The V call is TRBV7-2, the J call TRBJ2-7; TRBD2 agrees at 11 bases. The V gene's germline CDR1 is SGHTA and CDR2 FQGNSA. The V segment lost 3 bases and the J segment 1 base; nucleotides outside the gene matches: 11. The CDR3 has 18 amino acids. The CDR3 sequence: CASSLRRTGTSGSYEQYF. In DNA form, the CDR3 reads TGTGCCAGCAGCTTGCGTCGAACTGGGACTAGCGGATCCTACGAGCAGTACTTC.

This clonotype was seen many times. The rearrangement uses TRBV7-8 and TRBJ2-5; D may be TRBD1 (6 bases). The V gene's germline CDR1 is SGHVS and CDR2 FQNEAQ. This CDR3 is 15 amino acids long. The germline V and J ends were trimmed by 4 bases and 2 bases, with 14 bases remaining between them. CDR3 nucleotide sequence: TGTGCCAGCAGCTACGGGACACTTGCACAAGAGACCCAGTACTTC. This gives the protein CASSYGTLAQETQYF.

This clonotype appeared many times. J is TRBJ2-3 and V is TRBV5-1, with D perhaps TRBD1 or TRBD2 (5 bases each). Germline CDR1 is SGHRS and CDR2 is YFSETQ. The CDR3 sequence is 15 residues long. Trimming left V 3 bases short and J 6 bases short, with 17 bases between. CDR3 amino acids: CASSSNPGAGDTQYF. In nucleotides, the CDR3 is TGCGCCAGCAGCTCTAACCCCGGGGCTGGGGATACGCAGTATTTT.

V is TRBV30 and J is TRBJ2-1; D possibly corresponds to TRBD2 (6 bases). The germline gives CDR1 GTSNPN, CDR2 SVGIG (reference sequence). This CDR3 contains 15 residues. V lost 0 bases and J 0 bases, leaving 9 bases between the germline ends. CDR3 loop: CAWSVGSHSYNEQFF. CDR3 in DNA: TGTGCCTGGAGTGTCGGGAGTCACTCCTACAATGAGCAGTTCTTC.

The chain uses TRBV5-4 and TRBJ2-2, with TRBD1 matching 11 bases. J gave up 3 bases and V 2 bases, and 3 bases lay outside the gene matches. Per germline, CDR1 SGHNT and CDR2 YYREEE (reference sequence). The CDR3 sequence is 16 residues long. The CDR3 DNA is TGTGCCAGCAGCTTAGGACAGGGGGCAGACACCGGGGAGCTGTTTTTT. This encodes CASSLGQGADTGELFF. The full variable domain, its missing parts supplied by reference TRBV5-4 and TRBJ2-2, is ETGVTQSPTHLIKTRGQQVTLRCSSQSGHNTVSWYQQALGQGPQFIFQYYREEENGRGNFPPRFSGLQFPNYSSELNVNALELDDSALYLCASSLGQGADTGELFFGEGSRLTVL.

This rearrangement joins TRBV27 to TRBJ1-4; the match to TRBD1 covers 9 bases. The CDR3 totals 15 residues. Germline V CDR1 and CDR2: MNHEY, SMNVEV (reference sequence). V dropped 11 bases and J dropped 5; count of bases not matched to a gene: 12. Written as DNA, the CDR3 is TGTGCCGGCGGAAGATGGACAGGGGAAAATGAAAAACTGTTTTTT. This sequence encodes CAGGRWTGENEKLFF. The full variable domain, completed using reference TRBV27 and TRBJ1-4, is EAQVTQNPRYLITVTGKKLTVTCSQNMNHEYMSWYRQDPGLGLRQIYYSMNVEVTDKGDVPEGYKVSRKEKRNFPLILESPSPNQTSLYFCAGGRWTGENEKLFFGSGTQLSVL.

This clonotype has ten or more counts. V is TRBV3-1 and J is TRBJ2-1, with a tentative D call TRBD2 (7 bases). This CDR3 is 16 amino acids long. V shed 2 bases and J shed 5 bases, with 16 bases lying between them. Germline CDR1 reads LGHDT; CDR2 reads YNNKEL (reference sequence). The DNA for the CDR3 is TGTGCCAGCAGCCAAAACGGGCGGGGGCCAGACAATGAGCAGTTCTTC. Translating gives CASSQNGRGPDNEQFF.

Comment on this clonotype: At one of its ends the junction is not consistent with the germline gene, which may arise from a read error. The chain links TRBV5-1 to TRBJ2-7, with 9 bases identical to TRBD1. Germline-derived CDR1 and CDR2 are SGHRS and YFSETQ. The CDR3 consists of 13 residues. The DNA of the CDR3 is TGCGTCAGCAGCTCGGGACAGGGATACGAGCAGTACTTC. It is translated as CVSSSGQGYEQYF.

The gene calls are TRBV6-2 or TRBV6-3 and TRBJ2-7; D unclear. Germline assignment: CDR1 MNHEY and CDR2 SVGEGT. CDR3 length: 14 amino acids. V lost 2 bases, J lost 3 bases, and 11 bases lay in between. CDR3 protein: CASSYDWRNYEQYF. The CDR3 DNA reads as TGTGCCAGCAGTTACGACTGGAGAAACTACGAGCAGTACTTC.

The sample holds a few counts of this clonotype. The gene calls are TRBV20-1 and TRBJ1-4; D gene unclear. In germline, CDR1 is DFQATT, CDR2 SNEGSKA (reference sequence). The CDR3 runs to 14 residues. V was trimmed by 3 bases and J by 2 bases, leaving 10 bases between them. The CDR3 sequence: CSARLSGTNEKLFF. CDR3 nucleotide sequence: TGCAGTGCTAGGTTGTCGGGGACTAATGAAAAACTGTTTTTT.

The sample holds many counts of this clonotype. The V call is TRBV30, the J call TRBJ1-1; unclear D gene. CDR1 and CDR2 (germline): GTSNPN, SVGIG (reference sequence). The length of the CDR3 is 14 residues. With 0 bases removed from V and 0 bases from J, the gap between germline ends came to 8 bases. CDR3: CAWSVIPVNTEAFF. CDR3 sequence (DNA): TGTGCCTGGAGTGTAATTCCCGTGAACACTGAAGCTTTCTTT.

The chain has TRBV5-1 and TRBJ1-1; 9 positions agree with TRBD1. V was clipped by 0 bases and J by 5 bases; unmatched bases: 5. The CDR3 length is 15 residues. CDR1 and CDR2 (germline): SGHRS, YFSETQ. The CDR3 sequence is CASSLGQGGETEAFF. The CDR3 nucleotides are TGCGCCAGCAGCTTGGGACAGGGGGGAGAGACTGAAGCTTTCTTT.

As to this clonotype: One junction end does not reproduce the germline sequence, and a read error may be involved. The chain uses TRBV13 and TRBJ1-2, with 8 bases that match TRBD1. Per germline, CDR1 PRHDT and CDR2 FYEKMQ (reference sequence). The CDR3 length is 15 residues. DNA of the CDR3: TGCGCCAGCAGCCACCAACTGGGACAGGCCTATGGCTACACCTTC. As protein: CASSHQLGQAYGYTF.

The chain is built from TRBV29-1 and TRBJ1-4, with no clear D. This CDR3 comprises 10 residues. Between the trimmed V and J ends, which lost 7 bases and 6 bases, there was a span of 6 bases. Germline loops: CDR1 SQVTM, CDR2 ANQGSEA. CDR3 nucleotide sequence: TGCAGCGCTGTAGATGAAAAACTGTTTTTT. Translated, it gives CSAVDEKLFF.

This clonotype was detected many times. This rearrangement joins TRBV6-5 to TRBJ2-2, with D hard to call. The ends were cut back, 2 bases at V and 1 base at J, with 11 bases in the middle. Germline CDR1 MNHEY, CDR2 SVGAGI. CDR3 length: 16 amino acids. The CDR3 DNA follows: TGTGCCAGCAGTTACGCGGTGACGGTGAACACCGGGGAGCTGTTTTTT. Translated, it gives CASSYAVTVNTGELFF.

This clonotype was found many times. The gene calls are TRBV20-1 and TRBJ2-3, with D perhaps TRBD2 (6 bases). Germline V gene sequence: CDR1 DFQATT, CDR2 SNEGSKA (reference sequence). V shed 3 bases and J shed 3 bases, with 13 bases lying between them. The CDR3 is 14 amino acids. The CDR3 region has the DNA TGCAGTGCTAGGCTACACGGGGGTACAGATACGCAGTATTTT. This encodes CSARLHGGTDTQYF.